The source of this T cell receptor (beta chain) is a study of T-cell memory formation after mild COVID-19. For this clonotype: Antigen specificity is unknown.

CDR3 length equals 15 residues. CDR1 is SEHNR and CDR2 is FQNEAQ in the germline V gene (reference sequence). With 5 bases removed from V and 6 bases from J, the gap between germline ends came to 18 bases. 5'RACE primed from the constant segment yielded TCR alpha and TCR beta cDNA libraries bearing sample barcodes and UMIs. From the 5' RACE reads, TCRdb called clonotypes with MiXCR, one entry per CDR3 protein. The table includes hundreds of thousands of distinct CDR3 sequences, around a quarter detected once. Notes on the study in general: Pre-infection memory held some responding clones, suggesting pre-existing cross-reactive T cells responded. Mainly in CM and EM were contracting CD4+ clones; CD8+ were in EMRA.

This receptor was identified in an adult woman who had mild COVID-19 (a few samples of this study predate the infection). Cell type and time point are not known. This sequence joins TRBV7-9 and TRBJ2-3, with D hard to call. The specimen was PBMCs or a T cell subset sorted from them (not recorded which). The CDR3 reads CASSPKGVGWDTQYF. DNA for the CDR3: TGTGCCAGCAGCCCCAAAGGAGTAGGATGGGATACGCAGTATTTT.